Presented here are 24 T cell receptor beta chains from one specimen sequenced in a study of CD8 T cells in ankylosing spondylitis. Each CDR3 protein is one row after TCRdb ran MiXCR on the 5' RACE reads. This sample has roughly 470,000 distinct CDR3 sequences, with roughly a quarter found just once. Study outcomes and limitations: The study identified a TCR beta motif of under 10 highly homologous variants that appeared characteristic of ankylosing spondylitis blood.

Their antigen targets remain unknown. The specimen was blood, either unsorted or a sorted T cell fraction (not recorded which). These receptors all come from a male donor with ankylosing spondylitis.

The gene calls are TRBV5-1 and TRBJ2-7; TRBD1 matches at 8 bases. The CDR3 loop spans 15 amino acids. The junction had 8 bases not matched to a gene; V was cut back by 3 bases and J by 3 bases. CDR1 is SGHRS, CDR2 YFSETQ, per germline. CDR3 region: CASSSLTGASYEQYF. DNA for the CDR3: TGCGCCAGCAGCTCCCTGACAGGGGCAAGCTACGAGCAGTACTTC.

In this sample, this clonotype turned up a few times. The V and J genes are TRBV7-9 and TRBJ2-1; D might be TRBD1 or TRBD2, each matching 5 bases. The CDR3 loop spans 14 amino acids. The V gene lost 4 bases and the J gene lost 6 bases, with 13 bases spanning the gap. Germline loops: CDR1 SEHNR, CDR2 FQNEAQ (reference sequence). The CDR3 spells CASSSQLRGNEQFF. For the CDR3, the DNA is TGTGCCAGCAGCTCACAGCTGAGGGGCAATGAGCAGTTCTTC.

V usage is TRBV6-5 and J usage is TRBJ2-1, with no clear D. CDR1 is MNHEY, CDR2 SVGAGI, per germline. Trimming pared 2 bases from V and 9 bases from J, leaving 14 bases between. This CDR3 spans 14 amino acids. In nucleotides, the CDR3 is TGTGCCAGCAGTTACCGGGCCCAGACCCGTGAGCAGTTCTTC. It encodes CASSYRAQTREQFF.

There are many counts of this clonotype. This chain connects TRBV24-1 to TRBJ2-2, with no clear D. CDR1 and CDR2 from the germline V gene are KGHDR and SFDVKD. The CDR3 contains 17 residues. Trimming stripped 3 bases from V and 4 bases from J, with 17 bases between. The CDR3: CATSDPRGPWGTGELFF. Written as DNA, the CDR3 is TGTGCCACCAGTGATCCCAGAGGACCTTGGGGCACCGGGGAGCTGTTTTTT.

The chain joins TRBV11-2 to TRBJ2-1, with D possibly being TRBD1 or TRBD2 (6 bases each). The CDR3 contains 13 residues. Trimming left V 2 bases short and J 7 bases short, with 9 bases between. From germline, CDR1 is SGHAT and CDR2 FQNNGV. CDR3 sequence (DNA): TGTGCCAGCAGCTTACGGAGGGGGAATGAGCAGTTCTTC. It codes for CASSLRRGNEQFF.

The table lists this clonotype with a few counts. The V and J genes are TRBV12-3 or TRBV12-4 and TRBJ2-1; 9 nucleotides agree with TRBD1. The ends lost 6 bases at V and 7 bases at J; junction bases unmatched: 4. This CDR3 spans 13 amino acids. CDR3: CASSWDRVNEQFF. For the CDR3, the DNA is TGTGCCAGCAGCTGGGACAGGGTAAATGAGCAGTTCTTC.

This chain links TRBV7-2 with TRBJ2-7; unclear D gene. Germline assignment: CDR1 SGHTA and CDR2 FQGNSA. This CDR3 has 16 amino acids. Trimming shortened V by 2 bases and J by 0 bases, and 14 bases separated the two germline ends. The CDR3 DNA is TGTGCCAGCAGCTTAAGACCTTATACCGGCTCCTACGAGCAGTACTTC. It translates to CASSLRPYTGSYEQYF.

The CDR3 region has the DNA TGTGCCAGCAGCCCTACGCCCGGGCAAAACACTGAAGCTTTCTTT. Translating gives CASSPTPGQNTEAFF. The chain is built from TRBV11-2 and TRBJ1-1; D is uncertain. The germline CDR1 and CDR2 sequences are SGHAT and FQNNGV. V was clipped by 5 bases and J by 2 bases, with 15 bases between them. The length of the CDR3 is 15 residues.

This clonotype was seen a handful of times. This chain connects TRBV7-9 to TRBJ1-5; 7 bases are a match to TRBD1. The germline V gene encodes CDR1 SEHNR and CDR2 FQNEAQ (reference sequence). Germline trimming cut 6 bases from V and 0 bases from J; bases unmatched to any gene: 11. This CDR3 is built from 17 residues. CDR3 bases: TGTGCCAGCAGTCGGGACAGCCAGACGAATAGCAATCAGCCCCAGCATTTT. The encoded protein is CASSRDSQTNSNQPQHF.

The chain is built from TRBV19 and TRBJ2-3, with 9 bases lining up with TRBD2. The V gene end was trimmed by 7 bases and the J gene end by 3 bases; junction bases not matched to a gene: 2. This CDR3 has 13 residues. The germline V gene encodes CDR1 LNHDA and CDR2 SQIVND (reference sequence). This CDR3 is CASMLAGTDTQYF. CDR3 nucleotides: TGTGCCAGTATGCTAGCGGGAACAGATACGCAGTATTTT.

The chain joins TRBV7-9 to TRBJ2-1; 9 positions agree with TRBD1. Trimming took 2 bases from V and 8 from J; bases not matched to a gene: 7. From germline, CDR1 is SEHNR and CDR2 FQNEAQ (reference sequence). This CDR3 has 15 amino acids. DNA for the CDR3: TGTGCCAGCAGCTTACGGACAGGGGATGGTTATGAGCAGTTCTTC. Its translation is CASSLRTGDGYEQFF. Combining the CDR3 with reference TRBV7-9 and TRBJ2-1 gives the whole variable domain DTGVSQNPRHKITKRGQNVTFRCDPISEHNRLYWYRQTLGQGPEFLTYFQNEAQLEKSRLLSDRFSAERPKGSFSTLEIQRTEQGDSAMYLCASSLRTGDGYEQFFGPGTRLTVL.

This sequence joins TRBV5-1 and TRBJ1-4; D perhaps matches TRBD1 (5 bases). The V end lost 3 bases, the J end lost 5 bases, and 8 bases lay between the germline ends. In germline, CDR1 is SGHRS, CDR2 YFSETQ. The CDR3 has 13 amino acids. The CDR3 reads CASSWGPNEKLFF. The CDR3 nucleotides are TGCGCCAGCAGCTGGGGACCGAATGAAAAACTGTTTTTT.

This clonotype has just one count. The J gene is TRBJ2-7, the V gene TRBV2; D perhaps matches TRBD1 (6 bases). The V and J ends lost 5 bases and 6 bases respectively, with 11 bases between them. Germline CDR1 reads SNHLY; CDR2 reads FYNNEI. CDR3 length: 12 residues. The DNA for the CDR3 is TGTGCCAGCAGTACTGACAGGCCCGAGCAGTACTTC. Translated: CASSTDRPEQYF.

The chain is built from TRBV7-8 and TRBJ2-4; D not certain. The CDR3 runs to 14 residues. V was trimmed by 5 bases and J by 8 bases, leaving 16 bases between them. Germline V CDR1 and CDR2: SGHVS, FQNEAQ. CDR3 sequence (DNA): TGTGCCAGCAGCCTCGGGCCGGCGAGAGACATTCAGTACTTC. This translates into CASSLGPARDIQYF.

The chain's CDR3 is CASNPLGGLSNQPQHF. DNA for the CDR3: TGTGCCAGCAATCCCTTGGGGGGCCTTAGCAATCAGCCCCAGCATTTT. V usage is TRBV27 and J usage is TRBJ1-5, with a tentative D call TRBD1 (6 bases). The germline V and J ends were trimmed by 7 bases and 0 bases, with 16 bases remaining between them. In germline, CDR1 is MNHEY, CDR2 SMNVEV (reference sequence). CDR3 length: 16 residues.

This clonotype was counted at least ten times. Here the CDR3 reads CASSLGGTFQETQYF. For the CDR3, the DNA is TGCGCCAGCAGCTTGGGCGGGACTTTCCAAGAGACCCAGTACTTC. V usage is TRBV5-1 and J usage is TRBJ2-5; D is perhaps TRBD2 (6 bases). CDR1 and CDR2 (germline): SGHRS, YFSETQ. Trimming shortened V by 0 bases and J by 1 base, and 10 bases separated the two germline ends. This CDR3 contains 15 residues.

The rearrangement uses TRBV6-5 and TRBJ2-2; D not certain. V gave up 2 bases and J gave up 1 base, with 8 bases separating them. This CDR3 is 15 amino acids long. Germline V gene data show CDR1 as MNHEY and CDR2 as SVGAGI. The CDR3 bases are TGTGCCAGCAGTTACGAACAGCAGAACACCGGGGAGCTGTTTTTT. Its translation is CASSYEQQNTGELFF.

The chain is built from TRBV7-2 and TRBJ2-5; the match to TRBD2 covers 7 bases. Germline loops: CDR1 SGHTA, CDR2 FQGNSA. The CDR3 runs 15 residues. V lost 1 base and J lost 1; bases outside the gene matches: 3. CDR3 in DNA: TGTGCCAGCAGCTTAGAGACGGGAGGCCAAGAGACCCAGTACTTC. Protein: CASSLETGGQETQYF.

This clonotype was seen a handful of times. This chain links TRBV5-1 with TRBJ2-6; 10 nucleotides agree with TRBD2. V was pared by 4 bases and J by 3 bases, with 7 bases of the junction left unmatched. Looked up from germline, CDR1 is SGHRS and CDR2 is YFSETQ. CDR3 length: 17 amino acids. The DNA for the CDR3 is TGCGCCAGCAGCCCAGCGGGAGGGGTGCTTGGGGCCAACGTCCTGACTTTC. Its protein is CASSPAGGVLGANVLTF.

The J gene is TRBJ1-6, the V gene TRBV28, with D perhaps TRBD1 (5 bases). This CDR3 comprises 13 residues. The V end lost 7 bases, the J end lost 13 bases, and 17 bases lay between the germline ends. The germline CDR1 and CDR2 sequences are MDHEN and SYDVKM. The chain's CDR3 is CASNPPGGSPLHF. The CDR3 bases are TGTGCCAGCAATCCACCCGGGGGTTCGCCCCTCCACTTT.

This clonotype has more than one count but fewer than ten. The rearrangement uses TRBV20-1 and TRBJ2-7; D is ambiguous. The CDR3 loop spans 14 amino acids. V gave up 5 bases and J gave up 9 bases, with 23 bases separating them. Per germline, CDR1 DFQATT and CDR2 SNEGSKA (reference sequence). The CDR3 nucleotides read TGCAGTGCTGGTCTCGGATCCGGCCTCGAGTGGCAGTACTTC. It yields the protein CSAGLGSGLEWQYF.

The chain joins TRBV20-1 to TRBJ1-2; unclear D gene. Germline V gene sequence: CDR1 DFQATT, CDR2 SNEGSKA (reference sequence). The CDR3 runs 14 residues. Between the trimmed V and J ends, which lost 5 bases and 4 bases, there was a span of 17 bases. The CDR3 sequence is CSAWSTREGYGYTF. CDR3 bases: TGCAGTGCTTGGTCTACGAGGGAAGGCTATGGCTACACCTTC.

This clonotype appeared a few times. The chain uses TRBV5-1 and TRBJ2-3; 7 nucleotides match TRBD1. The CDR3 has 16 amino acids. Trimming at V came to 0 bases and at J to 2 bases, leaving 6 bases not matched to a gene. Per germline, CDR1 SGHRS and CDR2 YFSETQ. The CDR3 region is CASSLGLTGFTDTQYF. The CDR3 region has the DNA TGCGCCAGCAGCTTGGGCCTGACAGGGTTCACAGATACGCAGTATTTT.

The chain joins TRBV6-1 to TRBJ2-2; 7 nucleotides align to TRBD1. The ends lost 9 bases at V and 7 bases at J; junction bases unmatched: 8. The CDR3 has 13 residues. From germline, CDR1 is MNHNS and CDR2 SASEGT. CDR3 DNA: TGTGCCAGTAGCCGGGACAGTGTCGGGGAGCTGTTTTTT. Encoded protein: CASSRDSVGELFF.